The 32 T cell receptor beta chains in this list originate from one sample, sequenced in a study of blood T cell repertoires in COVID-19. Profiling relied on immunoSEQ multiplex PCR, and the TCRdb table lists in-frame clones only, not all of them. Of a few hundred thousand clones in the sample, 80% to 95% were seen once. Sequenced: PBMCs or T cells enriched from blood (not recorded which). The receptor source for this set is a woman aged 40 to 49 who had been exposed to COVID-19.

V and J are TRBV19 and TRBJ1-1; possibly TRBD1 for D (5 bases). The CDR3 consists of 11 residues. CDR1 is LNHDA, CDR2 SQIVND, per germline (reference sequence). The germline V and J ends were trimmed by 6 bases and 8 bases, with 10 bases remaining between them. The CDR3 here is CASRQTDEAFF. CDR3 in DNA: TGTGCCAGTAGACAGACAGACGAAGCTTTCTTT.

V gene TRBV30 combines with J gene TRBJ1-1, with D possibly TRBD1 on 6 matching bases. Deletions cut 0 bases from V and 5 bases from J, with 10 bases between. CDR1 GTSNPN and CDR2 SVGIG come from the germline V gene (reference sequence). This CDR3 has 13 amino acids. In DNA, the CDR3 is TGTGCCTGGAGTGTACTTACAGGGACTGAAGCTTTCTTT. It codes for CAWSVLTGTEAFF.

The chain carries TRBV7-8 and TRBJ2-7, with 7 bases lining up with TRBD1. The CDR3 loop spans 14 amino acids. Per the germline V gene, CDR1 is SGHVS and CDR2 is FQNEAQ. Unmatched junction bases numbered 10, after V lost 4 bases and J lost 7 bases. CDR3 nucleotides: TGTGCCAGCAGCTCCCGACAGGGTCTGAGGGAGCAGTACTTC. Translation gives CASSSRQGLREQYF.

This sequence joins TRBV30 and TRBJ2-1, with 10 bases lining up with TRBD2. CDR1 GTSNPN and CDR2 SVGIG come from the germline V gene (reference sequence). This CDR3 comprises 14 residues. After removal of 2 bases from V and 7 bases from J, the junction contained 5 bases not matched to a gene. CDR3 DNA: TGTGCCTGGAGTAAAGCGGGAGGGAAAAATGAGCAGTTCTTC. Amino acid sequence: CAWSKAGGKNEQFF.

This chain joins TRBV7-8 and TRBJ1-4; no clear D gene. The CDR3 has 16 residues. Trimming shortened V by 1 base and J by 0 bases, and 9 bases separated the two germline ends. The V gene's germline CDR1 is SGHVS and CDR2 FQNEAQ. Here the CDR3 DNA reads TGTGCCAGCAGCTTAGTTGGCAGGACAACTAATGAAAAACTGTTTTTT. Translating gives CASSLVGRTTNEKLFF.

The CDR3, as DNA: TGTGCCAGCAGTGGGGGGGGAGGGCGGAACACTGAAGCTTTCTTT. Translated, it gives CASSGGGGRNTEAFF. The chain links TRBV28 to TRBJ1-1; tentative D call: TRBD1 (5 bases). Trimming removed 5 bases from V and 1 base from J, with 14 bases in between. The CDR3 has 15 amino acids. Germline CDR1 is MDHEN and CDR2 is SYDVKM.

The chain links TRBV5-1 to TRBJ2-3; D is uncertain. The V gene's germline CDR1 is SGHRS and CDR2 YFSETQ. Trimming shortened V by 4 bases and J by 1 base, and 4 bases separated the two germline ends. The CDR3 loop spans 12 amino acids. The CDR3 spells CASSLRTDTQYF. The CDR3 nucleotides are TGCGCCAGCAGCCTACGCACAGATACGCAGTATTTT.

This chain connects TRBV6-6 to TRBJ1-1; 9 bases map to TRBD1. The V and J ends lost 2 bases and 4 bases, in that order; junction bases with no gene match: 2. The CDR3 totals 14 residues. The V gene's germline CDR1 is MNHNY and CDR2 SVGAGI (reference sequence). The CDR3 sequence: CASSYRDRVTEAFF. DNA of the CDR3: TGTGCCAGCAGTTACAGGGACAGGGTCACTGAAGCTTTCTTT.

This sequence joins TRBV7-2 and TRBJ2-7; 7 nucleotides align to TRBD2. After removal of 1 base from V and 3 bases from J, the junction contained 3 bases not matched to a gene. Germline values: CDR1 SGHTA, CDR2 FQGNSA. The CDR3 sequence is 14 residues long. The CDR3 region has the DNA TGTGCCAGCAGCTTAGGGACTAGAGGCTACGAGCAGTACTTC. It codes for CASSLGTRGYEQYF.

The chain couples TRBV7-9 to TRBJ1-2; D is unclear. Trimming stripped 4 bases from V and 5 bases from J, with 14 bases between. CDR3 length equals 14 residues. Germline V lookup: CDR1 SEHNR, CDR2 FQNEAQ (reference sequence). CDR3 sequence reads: CASSSSGVQYGYTF. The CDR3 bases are TGTGCCAGCAGCTCTAGCGGGGTCCAGTATGGCTACACCTTC.

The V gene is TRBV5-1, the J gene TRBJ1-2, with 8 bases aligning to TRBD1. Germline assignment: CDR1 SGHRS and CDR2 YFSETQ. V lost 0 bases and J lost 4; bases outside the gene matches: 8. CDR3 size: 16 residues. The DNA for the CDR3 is TGCGCCAGCAGCTTGGACGGGACAGGACGCCCCTATGGCTACACCTTC. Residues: CASSLDGTGRPYGYTF.

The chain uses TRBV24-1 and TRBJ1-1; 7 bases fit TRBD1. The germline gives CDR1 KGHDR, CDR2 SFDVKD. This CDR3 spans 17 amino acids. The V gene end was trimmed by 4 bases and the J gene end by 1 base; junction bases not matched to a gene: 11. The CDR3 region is CATSDPPRQGRNTEAFF. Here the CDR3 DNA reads TGTGCCACCAGTGACCCGCCGCGACAGGGTCGGAACACTGAAGCTTTCTTT.

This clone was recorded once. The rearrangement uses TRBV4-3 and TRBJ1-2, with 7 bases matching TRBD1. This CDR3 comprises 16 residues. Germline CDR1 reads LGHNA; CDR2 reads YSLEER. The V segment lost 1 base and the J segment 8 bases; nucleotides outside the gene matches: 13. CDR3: CASSQVGTGALDGYTF. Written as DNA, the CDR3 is TGCGCCAGCAGCCAAGTCGGTACAGGGGCCCTAGACGGCTACACCTTC.

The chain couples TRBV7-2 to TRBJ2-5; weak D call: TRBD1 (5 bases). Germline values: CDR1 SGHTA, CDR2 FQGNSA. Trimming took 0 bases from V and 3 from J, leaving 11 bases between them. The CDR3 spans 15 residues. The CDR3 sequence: CASSLASDSEETQYF. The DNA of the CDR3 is TGTGCCAGCAGCTTAGCATCCGACAGCGAAGAGACCCAGTACTTC.

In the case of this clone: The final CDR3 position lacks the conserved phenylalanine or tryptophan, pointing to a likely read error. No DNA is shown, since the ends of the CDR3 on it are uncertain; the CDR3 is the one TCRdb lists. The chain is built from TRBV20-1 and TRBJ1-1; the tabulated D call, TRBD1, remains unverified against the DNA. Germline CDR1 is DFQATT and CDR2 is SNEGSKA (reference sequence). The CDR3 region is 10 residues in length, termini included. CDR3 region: CSAPGTGPGI.

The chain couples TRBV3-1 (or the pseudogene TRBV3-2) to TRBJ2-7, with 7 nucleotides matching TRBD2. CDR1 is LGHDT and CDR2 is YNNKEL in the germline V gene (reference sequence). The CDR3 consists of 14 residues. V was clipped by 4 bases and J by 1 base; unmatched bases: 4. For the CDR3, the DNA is TGTGCCAGCAGCCGACCGGGACTATCCTACGAGCAGTACTTC. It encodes CASSRPGLSYEQYF.

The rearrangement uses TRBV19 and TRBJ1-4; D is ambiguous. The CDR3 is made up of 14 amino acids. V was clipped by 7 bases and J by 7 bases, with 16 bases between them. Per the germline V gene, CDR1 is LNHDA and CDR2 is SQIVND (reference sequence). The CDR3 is CASTPSGRTEKLFF. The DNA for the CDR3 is TGTGCCAGTACTCCCTCGGGGAGGACTGAAAAACTGTTTTTT.

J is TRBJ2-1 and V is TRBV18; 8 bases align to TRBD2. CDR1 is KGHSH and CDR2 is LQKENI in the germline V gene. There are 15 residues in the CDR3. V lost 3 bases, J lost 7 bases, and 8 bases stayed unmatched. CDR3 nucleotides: TGTGCCAGCTCACCGTTATCCGGGGGGGCAAATGAGCAGTTCTTC. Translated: CASSPLSGGANEQFF.

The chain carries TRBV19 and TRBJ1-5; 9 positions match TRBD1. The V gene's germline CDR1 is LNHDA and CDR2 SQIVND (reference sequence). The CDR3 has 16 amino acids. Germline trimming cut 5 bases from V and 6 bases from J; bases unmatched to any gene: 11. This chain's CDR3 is CASSVRGQGGGQPQHF. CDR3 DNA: TGTGCCAGTAGTGTCCGGGGACAGGGAGGCGGTCAGCCCCAGCATTTT. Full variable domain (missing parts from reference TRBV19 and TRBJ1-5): DGGITQSPKYLFRKEGQNVTLSCEQNLNHDAMYWYRQDPGQGLRLIYYSQIVNDFQKGDIAEGYSVSREKKESFPLTVTSAQKNPTAFYLCASSVRGQGGGQPQHFGDGTRLSIL.

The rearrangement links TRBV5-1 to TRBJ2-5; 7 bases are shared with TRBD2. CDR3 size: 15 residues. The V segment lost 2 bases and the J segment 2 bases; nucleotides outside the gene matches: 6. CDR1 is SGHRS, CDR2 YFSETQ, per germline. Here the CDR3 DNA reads TGCGCCAGCAGCTTATCGGGAGGATCACAAGAGACCCAGTACTTC. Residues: CASSLSGGSQETQYF.

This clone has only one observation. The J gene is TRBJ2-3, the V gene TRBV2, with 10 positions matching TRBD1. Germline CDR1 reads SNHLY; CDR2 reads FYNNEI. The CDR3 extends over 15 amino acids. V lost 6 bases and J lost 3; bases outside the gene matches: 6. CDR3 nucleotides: TGTGCCAGCAGGCGACAGGGGGCTAAGACAGATACGCAGTATTTT. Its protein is CASRRQGAKTDTQYF.

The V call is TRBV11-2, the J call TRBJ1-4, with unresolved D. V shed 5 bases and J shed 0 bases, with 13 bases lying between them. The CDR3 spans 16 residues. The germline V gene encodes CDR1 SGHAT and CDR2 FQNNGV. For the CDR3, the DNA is TGTGCCAGCAGCCTTTCGGGTCCTTCAACTAATGAAAAACTGTTTTTT. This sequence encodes CASSLSGPSTNEKLFF.

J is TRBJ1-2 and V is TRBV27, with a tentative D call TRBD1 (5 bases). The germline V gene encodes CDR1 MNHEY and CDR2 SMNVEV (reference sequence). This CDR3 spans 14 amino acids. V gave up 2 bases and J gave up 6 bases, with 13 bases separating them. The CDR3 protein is CASSLRGSKDGYTF. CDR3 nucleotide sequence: TGTGCCAGCAGTTTAAGGGGCTCTAAGGATGGCTACACCTTC.

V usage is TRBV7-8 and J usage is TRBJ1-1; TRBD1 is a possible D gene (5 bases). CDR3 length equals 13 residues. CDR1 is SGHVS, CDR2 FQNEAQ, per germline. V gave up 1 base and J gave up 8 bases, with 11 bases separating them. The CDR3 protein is CASSLVGGMEAFF. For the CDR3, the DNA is TGTGCCAGCAGCTTAGTCGGGGGTATGGAAGCTTTCTTT.

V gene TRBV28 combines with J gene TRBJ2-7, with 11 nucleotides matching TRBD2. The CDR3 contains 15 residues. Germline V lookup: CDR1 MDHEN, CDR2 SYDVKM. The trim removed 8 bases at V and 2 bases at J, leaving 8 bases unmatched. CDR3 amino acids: CASCSGTSGTYEQYF. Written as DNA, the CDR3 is TGTGCCAGCTGTTCTGGGACTAGCGGCACCTACGAGCAGTACTTC.

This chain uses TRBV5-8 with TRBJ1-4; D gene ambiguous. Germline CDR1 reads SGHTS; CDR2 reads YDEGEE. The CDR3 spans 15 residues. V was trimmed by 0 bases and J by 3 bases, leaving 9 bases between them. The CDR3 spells CASSLGSASNEKLFF. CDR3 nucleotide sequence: TGTGCCAGCAGCTTGGGGTCAGCGTCTAATGAAAAACTGTTTTTT.

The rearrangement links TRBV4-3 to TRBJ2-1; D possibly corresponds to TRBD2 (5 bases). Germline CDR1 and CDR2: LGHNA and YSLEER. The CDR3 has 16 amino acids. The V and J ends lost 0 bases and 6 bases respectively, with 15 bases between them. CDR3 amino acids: CASSQDSSGLGNEQFF. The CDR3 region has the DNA TGCGCCAGCAGCCAAGATTCCTCGGGATTGGGCAATGAGCAGTTCTTC.

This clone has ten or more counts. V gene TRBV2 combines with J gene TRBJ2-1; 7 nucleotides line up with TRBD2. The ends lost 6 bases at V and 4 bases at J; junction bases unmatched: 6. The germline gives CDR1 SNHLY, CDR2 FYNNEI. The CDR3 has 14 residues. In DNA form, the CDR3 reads TGTGCCAGCAGGGGACTAACCGTTTACAATGAGCAGTTCTTC. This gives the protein CASRGLTVYNEQFF.

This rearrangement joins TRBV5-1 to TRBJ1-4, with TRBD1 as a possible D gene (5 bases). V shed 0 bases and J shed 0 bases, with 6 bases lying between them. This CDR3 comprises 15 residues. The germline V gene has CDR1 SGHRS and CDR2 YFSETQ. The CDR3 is CASSLAGTTNEKLFF. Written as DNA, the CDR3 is TGCGCCAGCAGCTTGGCAGGGACAACTAATGAAAAACTGTTTTTT.

CDR3 loop: CASSYRGLSNYGYTF. In DNA, the CDR3 is TGTGCCAGCAGCTACAGGGGGCTGTCGAACTATGGCTACACCTTC. The chain combines TRBV7-2 with TRBJ1-2, with 9 positions matching TRBD1. Germline CDR1 reads SGHTA; CDR2 reads FQGNSA. The J segment lost 2 bases and the V segment lost 4 bases, leaving 5 bases of the junction unmatched. This CDR3 region has 15 residues.

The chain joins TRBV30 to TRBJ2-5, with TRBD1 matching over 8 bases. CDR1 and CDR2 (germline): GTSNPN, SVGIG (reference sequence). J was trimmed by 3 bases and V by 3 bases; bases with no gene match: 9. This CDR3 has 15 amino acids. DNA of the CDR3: TGTGCCTGGAGCAGGACAGGGCTTTTTGAAGAGACCCAGTACTTC. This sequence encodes CAWSRTGLFEETQYF.

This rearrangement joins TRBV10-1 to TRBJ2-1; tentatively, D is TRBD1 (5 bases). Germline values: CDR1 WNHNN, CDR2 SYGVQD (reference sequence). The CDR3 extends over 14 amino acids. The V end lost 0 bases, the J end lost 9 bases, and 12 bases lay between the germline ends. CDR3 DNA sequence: TGCGCCAGCAGTGAGTCAAACAGGCCAGGTGAGCAGTTCTTC. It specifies CASSESNRPGEQFF.